Listed below are T cell receptor beta chains from one sample, sequenced in a study of shared clonotypes between healthy human individuals. Assay used: immunoSEQ multiplex PCR; TCRdb lists only in-frame clones, some missing. Of about 1 million clones listed, about 77% are singletons. The sequenced sample consisted of memory CD4+ T cells sorted from blood. Every receptor here comes from a man between 18 and 29 years old in good health. The CDR3 runs from the conserved cysteine through the conserved F or W. The D gene is left open where the match is weak. Where a row states a size, it is once, few, many or the class of an expanded clone; other rows omit it.

>NA|TRBV6-6|NA|TRBJ1-1
TGTGCCAGCAGTTATCGGGGCCCCAACACTGAAGCTTTCTTT
CASSYRGPNTEAFF
>NA|TRBV2|NA|TRBJ2-6
TGTGCCAGCAGTGCAGGGTTAACTGGGGCCAACGTCCTGACTTTC
CASSAGLTGANVLTF
>NA|TRBV4-2|NA|TRBJ1-2
TGTGCCAGCAGCCAAGATACAGGGACGGGCTATGGCTACACCTTC
CASSQDTGTGYGYTF
>NA|TRBV28|NA|TRBJ2-6
TGTGCCAGCAGTTTTGGGCGAGCCTCTGGGGCCAACGTCCTGACTTTC
CASSFGRASGANVLTF
>NA|TRBV9|NA|TRBJ2-6
TGTGCCAGCAGCGTACAACCCGGGGCCAACGTCCTGACTTTC
CASSVQPGANVLTF
>NA|TRBV10-3|NA|TRBJ2-1
TGTGCCGCTGCTGGAGGGGGGGGTGAGCAGTTCTTC
CAAAGGGGEQFF
>NA|TRBV7-2|NA|TRBJ2-3
TGTGCCAGCAGCTTAGTCGCGGTCCACACAGATACGCAGTATTTT
CASSLVAVHTDTQYF
>NA|TRBV7-9|NA|TRBJ1-6
TGTGCCAGCCGGGGGGGGGCCCGAAGTTCACCCCTCCACTTT
CASRGGARSSPLHF
>NA|TRBV12-5|TRBD1|TRBJ2-3
TGTGCTAGTGGTTTGGTACTAGGACAGGGCTCAGATACGCAGTATTTT
CASGLVLGQGSDTQYF
>NA|TRBV5-4|TRBD2|TRBJ2-2
TGTGCCAGCAGCTCACTAGCGGGGGGGACCGGGGAGCTGTTTTTT
CASSSLAGGTGELFF
>once|TRBV5-1|TRBD2|TRBJ2-1
TGCGCCAGCAGCTTGGGTGGGACTAGCGACAATGAGCAGTTCTTC
CASSLGGTSDNEQFF
>NA|TRBV11-2|NA|TRBJ1-2
TGTGCCAGCAGCCCCCGGGGCGGCGCCAAAATCTATGGCTACACCTTC
CASSPRGGAKIYGYTF
>once|TRBV14|TRBD1|TRBJ2-5
TGTGCCAGCAGCCAAGGGGACAGTCCGTGGGAGACCCAGTACTTC
CASSQGDSPWETQYF
>NA|TRBV18|NA|TRBJ2-7
TGTGCCAGCTCAGCCTCGGACAGCCGCGAGCAGTACTTC
CASSASDSREQYF
>NA|TRBV7-7|TRBD1|TRBJ2-3
TGTGCTAGCAGCACGGGACAGGCGAGCACAGATACGCAGTATTTT
CASSTGQASTDTQYF
>NA|TRBV28|NA|TRBJ1-3
TGTGCCAGCTCTTCGGGGGGCGGAAACACCATATATTTT
CASSSGGGNTIYF
>few|TRBV19|NA|TRBJ2-1
TGTGCCAGTAGTACAACCCGGGACAATGAGCAGTTCTTC
CASSTTRDNEQFF
>many|TRBV2|TRBD1|TRBJ1-1
TGTGCCAGCAACAGGGGGGACACTGAAGCTTTCTTT
CASNRGDTEAFF
>NA|TRBV30|NA|TRBJ1-4
TGTGCCTGGAGTCGGACTCCACAAAAGGGGGGTAATGAAAAACTGTTTTTT
CAWSRTPQKGGNEKLFF
>NA|TRBV28|NA|TRBJ1-6
TGTGCCAGCAGACCCCGGACAGACTATAATTCACCCCTCCACTTT
CASRPRTDYNSPLHF
>NA|TRBV28|NA|TRBJ1-4
TGTGCCAGCCGGCCAGCCAAAGAAAATGAAAAACTGTTTTTT
CASRPAKENEKLFF
>NA|TRBV19|NA|TRBJ2-2
TGTGCCAGTAGTATATGGGCCGGGGAGCTGTTTTTT
CASSIWAGELFF
>few|TRBV5-6|NA|TRBJ1-1
TGTGCCAGCAGCCAACAGGGTAGGGCGGAGGTGAACACTGAAGCTTTCTTT
CASSQQGRAEVNTEAFF
>NA|TRBV5-1|TRBD1|TRBJ1-5
TGCGCCAGCAGCCCCGGGACAGGGAATCAGCCCCAGCATTTT
CASSPGTGNQPQHF
>NA|TRBV2|TRBD2|TRBJ2-7
TGTGCCAGCAGTGAAGGGTGGCGGGGGACCTACGAGCAGTACTTC
CASSEGWRGTYEQYF
>NA|TRBV6-5|NA|TRBJ2-7
TGTGCCAGCAGTTTCGGGCTAGCCTACGAGCAGTACTTC
CASSFGLAYEQYF
>NA|TRBV5-6|NA|TRBJ1-1
TGTGCCAGCAGCCAGAGGACAGTGAGAAACACTGAAGCTTTCTTT
CASSQRTVRNTEAFF
>NA|TRBV7-8|TRBD1|TRBJ1-5
TGTGCCAGCAGTTCAGGGGGCTGGGCCCAGCATTTT
CASSSGGWAQHF
>NA|TRBV5-4|TRBD2|TRBJ2-5
TGTGCCAGCAGCCCGTACTTAGCGGGAGAGAATTATAGGCAAGAGACCCAGTACTTC
CASSPYLAGENYRQETQYF
>NA|TRBV5-4|NA|TRBJ2-3
TGTGCCAGCAGCTTGATTTCTGGGGGTCAGGATACGCAGTATTTT
CASSLISGGQDTQYF
>NA|TRBV18|NA|TRBJ2-5
TGTGCCAGCTCACCACCAGGGGTACTAAAAGAGACCCAGTACTTC
CASSPPGVLKETQYF
>NA|TRBV7-2|NA|TRBJ1-4
TGTGCCAGCAGCCAAGGGGGTAGGGCAGATGAAAAACTGTTTTTT
CASSQGGRADEKLFF
>NA|TRBV6-1|NA|TRBJ2-2
TGTGCCAGCAGTGAAGCGTGGGAAGGCGGGGAGCTGTTTTTT
CASSEAWEGGELFF
>few|TRBV10-3|NA|TRBJ1-6
TGTGCCATCGGGACGCCGGCGGGAAATTCACCCCTCCACTTT
CAIGTPAGNSPLHF
>few|TRBV2|NA|TRBJ1-1
TGTGCCAGCAGCGCCGTCACAGTCAACACTGAAGCTTTCTTT
CASSAVTVNTEAFF
>few|TRBV6-5|NA|TRBJ2-2
TGTGCCAGCAGTTACTCGATCCCGTCCGCCGGGGAGCTGTTTTTT
CASSYSIPSAGELFF
>few|TRBV18|NA|TRBJ1-1
TGTGCCAGCTCACCACTGCAGCTATCGGGCACTGAAGCTTTCTTT
CASSPLQLSGTEAFF
>NA|TRBV11-1|NA|TRBJ1-5
TGTGCCAGCAGCTTATCGGGTAGCAATCAGCCCCAGCATTTT
CASSLSGSNQPQHF
>NA|TRBV9|TRBD1|TRBJ1-6
TGTGCCAGCAGCCCGCGGACAGGGCAAAATAATTCACCCCTCCACTTT
CASSPRTGQNNSPLHF
>few|TRBV4-1|TRBD2|TRBJ2-2
TGCGCCAGCAGCCAAAGCTCTGGCGGGAGGAACACCGGGGAGCTGTTTTTT
CASSQSSGGRNTGELFF
>NA|TRBV5-4|NA|TRBJ2-7
TGTGCCAGCAGCCAAGAAGTTTCTCGGGAGCAGTACTTC
CASSQEVSREQYF
>NA|TRBV2|NA|TRBJ1-6
TGTGCCAGCAGGGGGATGGGAGATTCACCCCTCCACTTT
CASRGMGDSPLHF
>NA|TRBV6-4|NA|TRBJ2-2
TGTGCCAGCAGTGAGGGAAGGGACACCGGGGAGCTGTTTTTT
CASSEGRDTGELFF
>few|TRBV30|NA|TRBJ1-1
TGTGCCTGGGGGGGCGGGACACCGAACACTGAAGCTTTCTTT
CAWGGGTPNTEAFF
>NA|TRBV28|NA|TRBJ1-4
TGTGCCAGCAGCACCGAGTCGGGCAGGGGTAATGAAAAACTGTTTTTT
CASSTESGRGNEKLFF
>NA|TRBV5-4|NA|TRBJ2-2
TGTGCCAGCAGCTTTACGACGGGTTTTGCCGGGGAGCTGTTTTTT
CASSFTTGFAGELFF
>NA|TRBV28|TRBD2|TRBJ2-7
TGTGCCAGCATCGGCGGGGGGCCGGGCGAGCAGTACTTC
CASIGGGPGEQYF
>NA|TRBV6-5|TRBD1|TRBJ1-2
TGTGCCAGCAGAGCTAACAGGGGCAACTATGGCTACACCTTC
CASRANRGNYGYTF
>NA|TRBV18|TRBD2|TRBJ2-1
TGTGCCAGCTCACCGGGACTAGCGGGGGCACCAACCAATGAGCAGTTCTTC
CASSPGLAGAPTNEQFF
>NA|TRBV4-3|NA|TRBJ2-1
TGCGCCAGCAGCCAAGATTTTACGGGAGTGGGGTACAATGAGCAGTTCTTC
CASSQDFTGVGYNEQFF
>NA|TRBV5-1|NA|TRBJ1-6
TGCGCCAGCAGCTTGGACGGGACCTCACCCCTCCACTTT
CASSLDGTSPLHF
>NA|TRBV30|TRBD1|TRBJ1-1
TGTGCCTGGAGTTGGGGGCAGGGGGTAGGCACTGAAGCTTTCTTT
CAWSWGQGVGTEAFF
>NA|TRBV7-9|NA|TRBJ2-7
TGTGCCAGCAGCTTAGACAGGGCCGAGTACGAGCAGTACTTC
CASSLDRAEYEQYF
>NA|TRBV6-6|NA|TRBJ2-7
TGTGCCAGCAGTTCCGGGCAGGGAAGGCCCTACGAGCAGTACTTC
CASSSGQGRPYEQYF
>NA|TRBV6-5|NA|TRBJ1-1
TGTGCCAGCAGCCAGGAGGGGAACACTGAAGCTTTCTTT
CASSQEGNTEAFF
>NA|TRBV5-4|NA|TRBJ2-7
TGTGCCAGCAGGCCGGGGGACTCTCGCTACGAGCAGTACTTC
CASRPGDSRYEQYF
>NA|TRBV5-1|TRBD1|TRBJ1-5
TGCGCCAGCAGCTTGGATGGGACAGGGGCAGGGCAGCCCCAGCATTTT
CASSLDGTGAGQPQHF
>NA|TRBV15|NA|TRBJ2-5
TGTGCCACCAGCAGAGGAAAAGGGGAGACCCAGTACTTC
CATSRGKGETQYF